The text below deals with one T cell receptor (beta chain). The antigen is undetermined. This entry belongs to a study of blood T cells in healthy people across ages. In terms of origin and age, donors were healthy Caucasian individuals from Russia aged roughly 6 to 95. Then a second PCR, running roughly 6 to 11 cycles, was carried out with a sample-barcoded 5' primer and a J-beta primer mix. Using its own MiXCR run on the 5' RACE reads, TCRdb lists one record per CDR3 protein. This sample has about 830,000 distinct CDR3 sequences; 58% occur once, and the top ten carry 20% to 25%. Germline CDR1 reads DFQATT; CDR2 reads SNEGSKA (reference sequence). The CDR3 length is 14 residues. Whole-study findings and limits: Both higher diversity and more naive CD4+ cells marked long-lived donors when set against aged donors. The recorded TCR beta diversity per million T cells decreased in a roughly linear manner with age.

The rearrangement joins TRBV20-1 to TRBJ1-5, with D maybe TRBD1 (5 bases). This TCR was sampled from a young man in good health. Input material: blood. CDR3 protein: CLGGGEEGNQPQHF. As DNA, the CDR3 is TGCCTCGGGGGAGGGGAGGAGGGCAATCAGCCCCAGCATTTT.